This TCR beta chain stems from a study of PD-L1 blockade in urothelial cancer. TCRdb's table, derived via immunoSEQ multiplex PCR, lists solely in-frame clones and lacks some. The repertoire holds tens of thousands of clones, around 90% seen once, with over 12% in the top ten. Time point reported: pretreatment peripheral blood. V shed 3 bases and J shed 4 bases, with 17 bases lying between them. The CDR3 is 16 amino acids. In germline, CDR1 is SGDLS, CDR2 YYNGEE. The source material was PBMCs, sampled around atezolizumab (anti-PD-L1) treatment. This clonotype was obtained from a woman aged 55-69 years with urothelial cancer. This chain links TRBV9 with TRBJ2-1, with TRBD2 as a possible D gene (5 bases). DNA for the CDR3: TGTGCCAGCAGCGCCTCCCTAGCAACCGGATACAATGAGCAGTTCTTC. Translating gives CASSASLATGYNEQFF.